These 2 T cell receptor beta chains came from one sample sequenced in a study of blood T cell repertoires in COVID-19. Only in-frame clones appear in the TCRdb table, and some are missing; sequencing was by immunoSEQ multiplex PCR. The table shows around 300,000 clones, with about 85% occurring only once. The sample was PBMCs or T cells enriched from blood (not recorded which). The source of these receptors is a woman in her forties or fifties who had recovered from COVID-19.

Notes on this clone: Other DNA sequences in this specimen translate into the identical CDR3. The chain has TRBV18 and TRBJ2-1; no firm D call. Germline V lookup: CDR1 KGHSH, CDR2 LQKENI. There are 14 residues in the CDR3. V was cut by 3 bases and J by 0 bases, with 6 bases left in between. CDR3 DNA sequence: TGTGCCAGCTCACCGCGGAGCTCCTACAATGAGCAGTTCTTC. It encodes CASSPRSSYNEQFF. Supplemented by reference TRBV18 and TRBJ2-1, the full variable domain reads NAGVMQNPRHLVRRRGQEARLRCSPMKGHSHVYWYRQLPEEGLKFMVYLQKENIIDESGMPKERFSAEFPKEGPSILRIQQVVRGDSAAYFCASSPRSSYNEQFFGPGTRLTVL.

The CDR3 bases are TGTGCCAGCAGTTTAACGGCAAGACTTCAGCCCCAGCATTTT. This encodes CASSLTARLQPQHF. The V and J genes are TRBV28 and TRBJ1-5, with D unresolved. CDR1 MDHEN and CDR2 SYDVKM come from the germline V gene. The CDR3 length is 14 residues. Trimming took 2 bases from V and 6 from J, leaving 11 bases between them.